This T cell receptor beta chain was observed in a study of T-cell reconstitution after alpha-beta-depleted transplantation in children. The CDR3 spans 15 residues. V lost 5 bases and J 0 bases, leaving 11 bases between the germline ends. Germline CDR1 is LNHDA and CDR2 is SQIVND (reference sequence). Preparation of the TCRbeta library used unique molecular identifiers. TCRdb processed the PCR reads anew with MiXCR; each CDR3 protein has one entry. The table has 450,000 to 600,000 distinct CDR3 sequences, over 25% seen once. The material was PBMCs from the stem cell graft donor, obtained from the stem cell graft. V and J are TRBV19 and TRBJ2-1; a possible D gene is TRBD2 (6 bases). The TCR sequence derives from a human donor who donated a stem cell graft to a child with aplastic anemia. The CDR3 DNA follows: TGTGCCAGTAGTCCTAGCGCCCTCTCCTACAATGAGCAGTTCTTC. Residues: CASSPSALSYNEQFF.